The clone carrying this TCR beta chain was seen a handful of times. Sequenced by immunoSEQ multiplex PCR; TCRdb stores in-frame clones only, minus some. The table records 50,000 to 75,000 clones, around 90% of them present only once. The sample originates from a study of T cell changes during pregnancy in multiple sclerosis. The CDR3 is 13 residues long. CDR1 MNHEY and CDR2 SVGAGI come from the germline V gene. Trimming removed 4 bases from V and 7 bases from J, with 13 bases in between. This sample comprised peripheral blood, obtained in the third trimester of pregnancy. This TCR was recovered from a female donor in good health, enrolled as a control in a pregnancy study. The gene calls are TRBV6-5 and TRBJ1-2; D possibly corresponds to TRBD1 (5 bases). The DNA of the CDR3 is TGTGCCAGCAGTTTCAACTCCGACAGTGGCTACACCTTC. Amino acid sequence: CASSFNSDSGYTF.